This T cell receptor (beta chain) is from a study of T cell clones after liver transplantation. This clone was found a few times. Sequencing used immunoSEQ multiplex PCR; TCRdb keeps in-frame clones, though not all of them. Here the sample spans 93,000 or so clones, about 86% being singletons. The sequenced sample was CD4+ T cells from blood, obtained around 44 months after liver transplant. The origin of this receptor is a human patient who received a liver transplant. The graft donor may have contributed some T cells.

CDR3 region: CASSYRGNYAEAFF. DNA of the CDR3: TGTGCCAGCAGTTACCGGGGCAACTATGCTGAAGCTTTCTTT. The chain is built from TRBV6-6 and TRBJ1-1; D possibly corresponds to TRBD1 (5 bases). V was clipped by 2 bases and J by 6 bases, with 13 bases between them. Germline V lookup: CDR1 MNHNY, CDR2 SVGAGI (reference sequence). The CDR3 loop spans 14 amino acids.